The 11 T cell receptor beta chains below come from one sample, sequenced in a study of blood T cell repertoires in COVID-19. Assay: immunoSEQ multiplex PCR; the TCRdb copy retains only in-frame clones and omits some. There are around 220,000 clones in the sample; around 88% occur only once, and about 14% lies in the top ten. The sequenced sample was PBMCs or T cells enriched from blood (not recorded which). The receptors were gathered from a woman aged 45 to 65 with acute COVID-19.

This chain joins TRBV7-9 and TRBJ2-1; maybe TRBD2 (5 bases). CDR3 length equals 13 residues. Germline V gene lookup returns CDR1 SEHNR and CDR2 FQNEAQ (reference sequence). Trimming shortened V by 4 bases and J by 4 bases, and 8 bases separated the two germline ends. CDR3 coding DNA: TGTGCCAGCAGCTCTAGCAGTTACAATGAGCAGTTCTTC. It yields the protein CASSSSSYNEQFF.

The rearrangement joins TRBV19 to TRBJ2-4, with TRBD2 matching 8 bases. The germline CDR1 and CDR2 sequences are LNHDA and SQIVND (reference sequence). This CDR3 has 15 residues. The V gene end was trimmed by 4 bases and the J gene end by 5 bases; junction bases not matched to a gene: 7. CDR3 sequence (DNA): TGTGCCAGTAGTAGAGAGCGGGGGAGAGAAAACATTCAGTACTTC. This encodes CASSRERGRENIQYF.

The V call is TRBV5-4, the J call TRBJ2-7, with 9 bases that match TRBD1. Trimming removed 4 bases from V and 0 bases from J; junction bases left unmatched: 2. The CDR3 is made up of 14 amino acids. Germline values: CDR1 SGHNT, CDR2 YYREEE (reference sequence). The CDR3 coding sequence is TGTGCCAGCAGCCGACAGGGGGTCTCCTACGAGCAGTACTTC. The encoded protein is CASSRQGVSYEQYF. Full variable domain (remainder filled in from reference TRBV5-4 and TRBJ2-7): ETGVTQSPTHLIKTRGQQVTLRCSSQSGHNTVSWYQQALGQGPQFIFQYYREEENGRGNFPPRFSGLQFPNYSSELNVNALELDDSALYLCASSRQGVSYEQYFGPGTRLTVT.

This clone was seen a single time. This chain joins TRBV29-1 and TRBJ2-3; TRBD2 matches at 8 bases. From germline, CDR1 is SQVTM and CDR2 ANQGSEA. The CDR3 loop spans 14 amino acids. The V segment lost 7 bases and the J segment 3 bases; nucleotides outside the gene matches: 9. CDR3 protein: CSGAAGGRTDTQYF. The DNA for the CDR3 is TGCAGCGGGGCGGCGGGCGGGAGGACAGATACGCAGTATTTT.

The chain employs TRBV9 and TRBJ1-2; TRBD1 agrees at 8 bases. The CDR3 totals 15 residues. Germline assignment: CDR1 SGDLS and CDR2 YYNGEE. Trimming at V came to 0 bases and at J to 3 bases, leaving 4 bases not matched to a gene. CDR3: CASSVGAGGYYGYTF. CDR3 nucleotides: TGTGCCAGCAGCGTAGGGGCAGGGGGCTACTATGGCTACACCTTC.

This chain connects TRBV14 to TRBJ1-5; D gene uncertain. V lost 5 bases to trimming and J lost 6 bases, with 14 bases between them. Germline CDR1 and CDR2: SGHDN and FVKESK. The CDR3 spans 14 residues. Written as DNA, the CDR3 is TGTGCCAGCAGCTATGGCGGGGTAGGTCAGCCCCAGCATTTT. It codes for CASSYGGVGQPQHF. Drawing the rest from reference TRBV14 and TRBJ1-5, the complete variable domain is EAGVTQFPSHSVIEKGQTVTLRCDPISGHDNLYWYRRVMGKEIKFLLHFVKESKQDESGMPNNRFLAERTGGTYSTLKVQPAELEDSGVYFCASSYGGVGQPQHFGDGTRLSIL.

The chain links TRBV5-5 to TRBJ1-1; D gene ambiguous. This CDR3 contains 12 residues. V was clipped by 1 base and J by 7 bases, with 8 bases between them. In germline, CDR1 is SGHKS, CDR2 YYEKEE (reference sequence). CDR3 region: CASSLFEGEAFF. The CDR3, as DNA: TGTGCCAGCAGCTTGTTTGAGGGTGAAGCTTTCTTT.

The rearrangement joins TRBV5-1 to TRBJ1-3; 8 positions agree with TRBD1. The CDR3 covers 17 residues. V lost 0 bases to trimming and J lost 3 bases; unmatched junction nucleotides: 8. Germline V gives CDR1 SGHRS, CDR2 YFSETQ. The CDR3 nucleotides read TGCGCCAGCAGCTTGGTAGGACAGGGAGATCGTGGAAACACCATATATTTT. Protein: CASSLVGQGDRGNTIYF.

The rearrangement joins TRBV4-1 to TRBJ2-3; the match to TRBD2 covers 10 bases. J was trimmed by 2 bases and V by 1 base; bases with no gene match: 6. Germline V gives CDR1 MGHRA, CDR2 YSYEKL. The CDR3 extends over 17 amino acids. The CDR3 spells CASSQGVAGGFTDTQYF. CDR3 in DNA: TGCGCCAGCAGCCAAGGGGTAGCGGGAGGATTCACAGATACGCAGTATTTT.

The chain has TRBV6-5 and TRBJ1-1; perhaps TRBD1 as D (5 bases). This CDR3 contains 15 residues. Germline assignment: CDR1 MNHEY and CDR2 SVGAGI. Trimming stripped 6 bases from V and 13 bases from J, with 27 bases between. CDR3 DNA sequence: TGTGCCAGCAGGCAAGGACGGCTAGGAGGGGCGAGAGTTTTCTTT. Protein: CASRQGRLGGARVFF.

This chain's CDR3 is CASSQYSGTSGRDTQYF. The CDR3 DNA follows: TGTGCCAGCAGCCAATATTCTGGGACTAGCGGGAGAGATACGCAGTATTTT. The chain is built from TRBV4-2 and TRBJ2-3, with 14 bases that match TRBD2. The CDR3 loop spans 17 amino acids. Germline lookup yields CDR1 LGHNA and CDR2 YNFKEQ. V shed 2 bases, J shed 5 bases, and the junction held 6 bases outside the gene matches.